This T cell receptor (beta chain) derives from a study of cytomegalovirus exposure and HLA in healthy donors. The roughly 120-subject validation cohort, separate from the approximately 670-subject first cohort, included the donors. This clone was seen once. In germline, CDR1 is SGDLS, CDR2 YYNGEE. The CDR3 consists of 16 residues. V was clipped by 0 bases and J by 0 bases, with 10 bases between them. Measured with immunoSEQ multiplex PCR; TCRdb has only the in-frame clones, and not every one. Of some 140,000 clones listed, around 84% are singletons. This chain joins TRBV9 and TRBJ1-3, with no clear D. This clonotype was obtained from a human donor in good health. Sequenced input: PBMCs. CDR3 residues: CASSVGLPGSGNTIYF. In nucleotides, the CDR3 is TGTGCCAGCAGCGTAGGACTCCCTGGCTCTGGAAACACCATATATTTT.